These 18 T cell receptor beta chains were all obtained from the same sample, sequenced in a study of T cell responses to AZD1222 COVID-19 vaccine. The table came from immunoSEQ multiplex PCR; TCRdb's copy has only in-frame clones and leaves some out. The data contain over 100,000 clones, approximately 81% of them seen just once; the ten biggest clones take up around 15%. Sequencing was performed on peripheral blood, taken on day 0 of AZD1222 vaccination. These receptors were obtained from an adult in good health.

CDR3 sequence (DNA): TGTGCCAGCAGCGTAGAGGGGCAGGGGGGTCACTATGGCTACACCTTC. Translating gives CASSVEGQGGHYGYTF. This chain uses TRBV9 with TRBJ1-2, with 7 bases that match TRBD1. Germline CDR1 reads SGDLS; CDR2 reads YYNGEE. This CDR3 contains 16 residues. The trim removed 0 bases at V and 3 bases at J, leaving 8 bases unmatched. Variable domain in full (rest from reference TRBV9 and TRBJ1-2): DSGVTQTPKHLITATGQRVTLRCSPRSGDLSVYWYQQSLDQGLQFLIQYYNGEERAKGNILERFSAQQFPDLHSELNLSSLELGDSALYFCASSVEGQGGHYGYTFGSGTRLTVV.

This clone was counted a few times. The CDR3 is CASSFGDTSSGNTIYF. CDR3 nucleotide sequence: TGCGCCAGCAGCTTCGGAGACACGAGCTCTGGAAACACCATATATTTT. V and J are TRBV5-1 and TRBJ1-3; D gene uncertain. The CDR3 is made up of 16 amino acids. Deletions cut 2 bases from V and 0 bases from J, with 12 bases between. The V gene's germline CDR1 is SGHRS and CDR2 YFSETQ.

The chain carries TRBV9 and TRBJ1-2, with 10 nucleotides matching TRBD1. The CDR3 covers 14 residues. Unmatched junction bases numbered 6, after V lost 4 bases and J lost 6 bases. Germline V gives CDR1 SGDLS, CDR2 YYNGEE. In nucleotides, the CDR3 is TGTGCCAGCAGCTTCACCGGGACAGGGGATGGCTACACCTTC. It yields the protein CASSFTGTGDGYTF. The variable domain in full, with the rest retrieved from reference TRBV9 and TRBJ1-2, is DSGVTQTPKHLITATGQRVTLRCSPRSGDLSVYWYQQSLDQGLQFLIQYYNGEERAKGNILERFSAQQFPDLHSELNLSSLELGDSALYFCASSFTGTGDGYTFGSGTRLTVV.

V gene TRBV4-2 combines with J gene TRBJ1-1; D is perhaps TRBD1 (6 bases). The CDR3 runs 15 residues. Germline lookup yields CDR1 LGHNA and CDR2 YNFKEQ. The V gene lost 5 bases and the J gene lost 1 base, with 14 bases spanning the gap. The CDR3 DNA reads as TGTGCCAGCAGCGAGAACAGGGAGCCGAACACTGAAGCTTTCTTT. Protein sequence: CASSENREPNTEAFF.

This chain joins TRBV27 and TRBJ2-7, with 11 bases matching TRBD2. The CDR3 is 14 residues long. The germline V gene encodes CDR1 MNHEY and CDR2 SMNVEV (reference sequence). After removal of 6 bases from V and 4 bases from J, the junction contained 5 bases not matched to a gene. The CDR3 loop reads CASRAGTSGYEQYF. The CDR3 DNA sequence: TGTGCCAGCAGGGCCGGGACTAGCGGATACGAGCAGTACTTC.

The chain combines TRBV7-2 with TRBJ1-2; D gene unclear. Trimming removed 3 bases from V and 2 bases from J, with 7 bases in between. This CDR3 spans 13 amino acids. Germline CDR1 SGHTA, CDR2 FQGNSA. The CDR3 DNA reads as TGTGCCAGCAGCTTCCCTTTAAACTATGGCTACACCTTC. Residues: CASSFPLNYGYTF.

The chain uses TRBV19 and TRBJ1-2; TRBD1 might be the D (5 bases). This CDR3 comprises 14 residues. Trimming shortened V by 8 bases and J by 1 base, and 14 bases separated the two germline ends. From germline, CDR1 is LNHDA and CDR2 SQIVND (reference sequence). In DNA, the CDR3 is TGTGCCAGTGGGTCCTTGGGGGGTAACTATGGCTACACCTTC. Amino acids: CASGSLGGNYGYTF. The variable domain in full, with the rest retrieved from reference TRBV19 and TRBJ1-2, is DGGITQSPKYLFRKEGQNVTLSCEQNLNHDAMYWYRQDPGQGLRLIYYSQIVNDFQKGDIAEGYSVSREKKESFPLTVTSAQKNPTAFYLCASGSLGGNYGYTFGSGTRLTVV.

This chain connects TRBV6-2 or TRBV6-3 to TRBJ2-1; no definite D call. Trimming took 2 bases from V and 13 from J, leaving 12 bases between them. CDR1 MNHEY and CDR2 SVGEGT come from the germline V gene. The CDR3 has 12 amino acids. Written as DNA, the CDR3 is TGTGCCAGCAGTTACAGTTGGCAGATCCAGTTCTTC. Amino acid sequence: CASSYSWQIQFF.

This chain joins TRBV3-1 (or the pseudogene TRBV3-2) and TRBJ1-4, with 8 bases that match TRBD1. Unmatched junction bases numbered 8, after V lost 6 bases and J lost 8 bases. The CDR3 contains 14 residues. In germline, CDR1 is LGHDT, CDR2 YNNKEL (reference sequence). The CDR3 spells CASRPRTGSEKLFF. As DNA, the CDR3 is TGTGCCAGCAGACCTCGGACAGGGAGCGAAAAACTGTTTTTT.

The chain uses TRBV28 and TRBJ1-1; D unresolved. Trimming took 10 bases from V and 1 from J, leaving 7 bases between them. CDR3 length: 11 amino acids. CDR1 and CDR2 (germline): MDHEN, SYDVKM. In nucleotides, the CDR3 is TGTGCCACAGAAGGGAACACTGAAGCTTTCTTT. Encoded protein: CATEGNTEAFF.

This rearrangement joins TRBV7-9 to TRBJ1-6; tentative D call: TRBD1 (6 bases). CDR1 and CDR2 from the germline V gene are SEHNR and FQNEAQ (reference sequence). Trimming cost V 1 base and J 10 bases, with 14 bases left between them. This CDR3 region has 15 residues. The DNA of the CDR3 is TGTGCCAGCAGCTTAGGAACAGGGTATGGGTCACCCCTCCACTTT. Translating it yields CASSLGTGYGSPLHF.

The V gene is TRBV5-4, the J gene TRBJ1-2; 8 bases align to TRBD1. This CDR3 comprises 14 residues. The trim removed 4 bases at V and 5 bases at J, leaving 7 bases unmatched. Germline V gives CDR1 SGHNT, CDR2 YYREEE (reference sequence). This CDR3 is CASSVGTGWYGYTF. DNA for the CDR3: TGTGCCAGCAGCGTCGGGACAGGCTGGTATGGCTACACCTTC.

The rearrangement uses TRBV9 and TRBJ1-6; 9 nucleotides match TRBD1. CDR3 length: 16 residues. Per germline, CDR1 SGDLS and CDR2 YYNGEE. Trimming cost V 3 bases and J 3 bases; bases outside gene matches: 4. CDR3: CASSEGTGNYNSPLHF. The DNA for the CDR3 is TGTGCCAGCAGCGAGGGGACAGGGAACTATAATTCACCCCTCCACTTT. The full variable domain, in which reference TRBV9 and TRBJ1-6 provide the parts outside the CDR3, is DSGVTQTPKHLITATGQRVTLRCSPRSGDLSVYWYQQSLDQGLQFLIQYYNGEERAKGNILERFSAQQFPDLHSELNLSSLELGDSALYFCASSEGTGNYNSPLHFGNGTRLTVT.

The V call is TRBV5-4, the J call TRBJ2-5; D unclear. This CDR3 contains 14 residues. CDR1 is SGHNT, CDR2 YYREEE, per germline (reference sequence). V lost 2 bases, J lost 5 bases, and 13 bases lay in between. The CDR3 DNA reads as TGTGCCAGCAGCTTCCAACGGTCGAAGGAGACCCAGTACTTC. The encoded protein is CASSFQRSKETQYF.

The J gene is TRBJ1-1, the V gene TRBV9, with 8 bases identical to TRBD1. Germline CDR1 SGDLS, CDR2 YYNGEE. This CDR3 is 14 amino acids long. V was clipped by 3 bases and J by 3 bases; unmatched bases: 4. DNA for the CDR3: TGTGCCAGCAGCGGGACAGGGAAGGACACTGAAGCTTTCTTT. Its protein product is CASSGTGKDTEAFF.

This chain links TRBV5-6 with TRBJ1-1; 8 positions match TRBD1. Germline trimming cut 0 bases from V and 9 bases from J; bases unmatched to any gene: 4. CDR1 and CDR2 from the germline V gene are SGHDT and YYEEEE. This CDR3 is built from 13 residues. This CDR3 reads CASSLGTGSKAFF. CDR3 DNA sequence: TGTGCCAGCAGCTTGGGGACAGGGAGTAAAGCTTTCTTT.

The chain recombines TRBV19 with TRBJ1-1; D is perhaps TRBD1 (6 bases). The CDR3 sequence is 14 residues long. Germline values: CDR1 LNHDA, CDR2 SQIVND (reference sequence). Trimming removed 3 bases from V and 11 bases from J, with 19 bases in between. The CDR3 loop is CASSMPGADRQAFF. The CDR3 coding sequence is TGTGCCAGTAGTATGCCGGGAGCAGACAGGCAGGCTTTCTTT.

This chain joins TRBV3-1 (or the pseudogene TRBV3-2) and TRBJ1-3, with TRBD1 matching 7 bases. Per germline, CDR1 LGHDT and CDR2 YNNKEL (reference sequence). Trimming cost V 1 base and J 3 bases; bases outside gene matches: 0. The CDR3 covers 14 residues. In nucleotides, the CDR3 is TGTGCCAGCAGCCAAGCAGGGGGTGGAAACACCATATATTTT. This translates into CASSQAGGGNTIYF.